Presented here are 28 T cell receptor beta chains from one specimen sequenced in a study of cytomegalovirus exposure and HLA in healthy donors. In the PCR, 60 Vbeta and 13 Jbeta primers were used. Clones were read by immunoSEQ multiplex PCR, and TCRdb kept only the in-frame ones, dropping some. The data hold approximately 150,000 clones, with under 80% observed a single time. Sequenced material: PBMCs. These receptors were collected from a human donor in good health.

The chain is built from TRBV19 and TRBJ2-2, with a possible D match to TRBD2 (6 bases). The germline V gene encodes CDR1 LNHDA and CDR2 SQIVND (reference sequence). This CDR3 has 15 residues. V was clipped by 4 bases and J by 2 bases, with 11 bases between them. As DNA, the CDR3 is TGTGCCAGTAGTAGGCGGGGCGTAAACACCGGGGAGCTGTTTTTT. Encoded protein: CASSRRGVNTGELFF.

The V and J genes are TRBV9 and TRBJ1-2; D perhaps matches TRBD1 (5 bases). Germline V gene lookup returns CDR1 SGDLS and CDR2 YYNGEE. The CDR3 has 12 residues. The V end was cut by 7 bases, the J end by 8 bases, with 15 bases between. This CDR3 is CASSWGEYGYTF. CDR3 nucleotide sequence: TGTGCCAGCTCCTGGGGGGAATACGGCTACACCTTC.

This clone was recorded only once. The rearrangement uses TRBV5-5 and TRBJ2-7; 10 bases fit TRBD2. With V trimmed by 0 bases and J by 7 bases, 4 bases remained unmatched. This CDR3 is built from 14 residues. CDR1 SGHKS and CDR2 YYEKEE come from the germline V gene (reference sequence). CDR3 nucleotide sequence: TGTGCCAGCAGCTTGGAAGCGGGGGGGCGAGAGCAGTACTTC. This translates into CASSLEAGGREQYF.

J is TRBJ1-1 and V is TRBV4-1; no definite D call. Trimming cost V 0 bases and J 7 bases, with 12 bases left between them. Germline loops: CDR1 MGHRA, CDR2 YSYEKL. CDR3 length: 14 residues. The DNA for the CDR3 is TGCGCCAGCAGCCAAGATCCGGGTTTTAATGAAGCTTTCTTT. As protein: CASSQDPGFNEAFF.

The J gene is TRBJ1-3, the V gene TRBV15; no definite D call. Germline CDR1 is LNHNV and CDR2 is YYDKDF (reference sequence). V was trimmed by 0 bases and J by 1 base, leaving 7 bases between them. The CDR3 has 15 residues. DNA for the CDR3: TGTGCCACCAGCAGAGATGAGGGATCTGGAAACACCATATATTTT. Its protein is CATSRDEGSGNTIYF.

The chain combines TRBV10-3 with TRBJ1-1, with TRBD1 matching over 7 bases. CDR1 and CDR2 (germline): ENHRY, SYGVKD. The CDR3 covers 15 residues. The trim removed 6 bases at V and 1 base at J, leaving 8 bases unmatched. The CDR3 nucleotides read TGTGCCATCAGGGGGACGACAGGGACGAACACTGAAGCTTTCTTT. This gives the protein CAIRGTTGTNTEAFF.

V and J are TRBV11-2 and TRBJ2-7; TRBD2 aligns across 16 bases. Germline values: CDR1 SGHAT, CDR2 FQNNGV. The CDR3 spans 19 residues. V shed 4 bases and J 0 bases; nucleotides not matched to a gene: 9. The CDR3 region has the DNA TGTGCCAGCAGCTCCCCGGGACTAGCGGGGGGGAAAAGCTCCTACGAGCAGTACTTC. It encodes CASSSPGLAGGKSSYEQYF.

The chain is built from TRBV19 and TRBJ2-5; D gene uncertain. The CDR3 loop spans 13 amino acids. Trimming cost V 3 bases and J 2 bases, with 7 bases left between them. The germline gives CDR1 LNHDA, CDR2 SQIVND (reference sequence). As DNA, the CDR3 is TGTGCCAGTAGTATTGGAGCTCAAGAGACCCAGTACTTC. Its protein is CASSIGAQETQYF.

This clone was picked up one time. The rearrangement uses TRBV15 and TRBJ2-3, with D unclear. Germline CDR1 and CDR2: LNHNV and YYDKDF (reference sequence). Trimming took 3 bases from V and 0 from J, leaving 10 bases between them. The CDR3 sequence is 15 residues long. In nucleotides, the CDR3 is TGTGCCACCAGCAGGTCAGTCCTCAGCACAGATACGCAGTATTTT. The encoded protein is CATSRSVLSTDTQYF.

This clone showed up just a few times. This chain joins TRBV29-1 and TRBJ1-3, with 7 bases matching TRBD1. This CDR3 has 17 amino acids. V trimming: 0 bases; J trimming: 0 bases; junction bases outside the gene matches: 8. Germline V gene lookup returns CDR1 SQVTM and CDR2 ANQGSEA. CDR3 protein: CSVEDPGQHLSGNTIYF. CDR3 in DNA: TGCAGCGTTGAAGACCCGGGACAGCACCTCTCTGGAAACACCATATATTTT.

The rearrangement joins TRBV4-2 to TRBJ2-7; the match to TRBD1 covers 8 bases. CDR1 and CDR2 (germline): LGHNA, YNFKEQ. CDR3 size: 15 residues. Trimming cost V 0 bases and J 3 bases; bases outside gene matches: 4. The CDR3 coding sequence is TGTGCCAGCAGCCAAGAGGACAGGGCGAGCTACGAGCAGTACTTC. This gives the protein CASSQEDRASYEQYF.

The genes are TRBV27 and TRBJ1-2; tentative D call: TRBD1 (6 bases). CDR1 and CDR2 from the germline V gene are MNHEY and SMNVEV (reference sequence). The CDR3 is 14 amino acids. Trimming left V 2 bases short and J 1 base short, with 8 bases between. CDR3 DNA: TGTGCCAGCAGTTTACTACAGGGTAACTATGGCTACACCTTC. This codes for CASSLLQGNYGYTF.

The chain carries TRBV11-2 and TRBJ2-1, with TRBD1 matching 11 bases. CDR3 length: 13 residues. V trimming: 8 bases; J trimming: 5 bases; junction bases outside the gene matches: 2. CDR1 SGHAT and CDR2 FQNNGV come from the germline V gene. The CDR3 is CASGQGANNEQFF. The CDR3 nucleotides read TGTGCCAGCGGACAGGGGGCGAACAATGAGCAGTTCTTC.

A few counts support this clone. One junction end does not reproduce the germline sequence, and a read error may be involved. The chain employs TRBV27 and TRBJ1-2; 8 nucleotides line up with TRBD1. The CDR3 runs 14 residues. Germline CDR1 and CDR2: MNHEY and SMNVEV (reference sequence). The CDR3, as DNA: TGTGCCAGCAGTATATCCAGGGGGCGCGGAGGCTACACCTTC. This translates into CASSISRGRGGYTF.

The V and J genes are TRBV4-3 and TRBJ2-3; TRBD2 matches at 9 bases. The V and J ends lost 4 bases and 2 bases, in that order; junction bases with no gene match: 1. The length of the CDR3 is 14 residues. CDR1 and CDR2 (germline): LGHNA, YSLEER. The CDR3 region is CASSPGLATDTQYF. CDR3 DNA sequence: TGCGCCAGCAGCCCGGGACTAGCCACAGATACGCAGTATTTT.

This clone appeared a few times. CDR3 amino acids: CASSLAPPGQGGNTIYF. The CDR3 nucleotides read TGTGCCAGCAGCTTAGCCCCACCGGGACAGGGTGGAAACACCATATATTTT. The rearrangement uses TRBV7-2 and TRBJ1-3; 9 bases fit TRBD1. CDR1 is SGHTA and CDR2 is FQGNSA in the germline V gene. J gave up 3 bases and V 0 bases, and 6 bases lay outside the gene matches. The length of the CDR3 is 17 residues.

The J gene is TRBJ1-2, the V gene TRBV5-1; 10 nucleotides line up with TRBD1. V shed 3 bases and J 4 bases; nucleotides not matched to a gene: 6. CDR1 SGHRS and CDR2 YFSETQ come from the germline V gene. The CDR3 is made up of 15 amino acids. This chain's CDR3 is CASSSGQGIPYGYTF. The DNA of the CDR3 is TGCGCCAGCAGCTCGGGACAGGGGATCCCCTATGGCTACACCTTC.

This sequence joins TRBV9 and TRBJ2-1; TRBD2 matches 13 bases. V was clipped by 4 bases and J by 6 bases; unmatched bases: 4. This CDR3 is 15 amino acids long. Germline V lookup: CDR1 SGDLS, CDR2 YYNGEE. CDR3 protein: CASSSGLAGVNEQFF. In DNA, the CDR3 is TGTGCCAGCAGCTCCGGACTAGCGGGGGTCAATGAGCAGTTCTTC.

This clone was counted a few times. The V and J genes are TRBV11-2 and TRBJ2-5, with 12 bases identical to TRBD2. The V gene end was trimmed by 5 bases and the J gene end by 5 bases; junction bases not matched to a gene: 12. Germline assignment: CDR1 SGHAT and CDR2 FQNNGV. The CDR3 runs 17 residues. This CDR3 is CASSRGLAGGPWETQYF. In DNA form, the CDR3 reads TGTGCCAGCAGCAGAGGGCTAGCGGGGGGGCCGTGGGAGACCCAGTACTTC.

In this sample, this clone turned up a few times. The chain joins TRBV7-2 to TRBJ2-7; 7 positions match TRBD1. In germline, CDR1 is SGHTA, CDR2 FQGNSA. The length of the CDR3 is 12 residues. J lost 6 bases, V lost 2 bases, and 1 base had no gene match. CDR3 bases: TGTGCCAGCAGCTTACGGGACAGCGAGCAGTACTTC. As protein: CASSLRDSEQYF.

This rearrangement joins TRBV29-1 to TRBJ1-2, with D possibly matching TRBD1 (6 bases). Per the germline V gene, CDR1 is SQVTM and CDR2 is ANQGSEA. V was cut by 7 bases and J by 4 bases, with 13 bases left in between. CDR3 size: 12 residues. CDR3 amino acids: CSGSTGSYGYTF. The CDR3 coding sequence is TGCAGCGGATCAACAGGGTCCTATGGCTACACCTTC.

The V call is TRBV29-1, the J call TRBJ2-5, with TRBD1 identical over 7 bases. V lost 7 bases and J lost 6; bases outside the gene matches: 14. The CDR3 has 14 residues. Per the germline V gene, CDR1 is SQVTM and CDR2 is ANQGSEA. The CDR3 bases are TGCAGCGCTGCCTGGACAGGCGACGGGAAGACCCAGTACTTC. It is translated as CSAAWTGDGKTQYF.

This chain joins TRBV2 and TRBJ2-7, with 7 bases aligning to TRBD1. Germline V CDR1 and CDR2: SNHLY, FYNNEI. Unmatched junction bases numbered 12, after V lost 8 bases and J lost 5 bases. The CDR3 covers 14 residues. The CDR3 nucleotides read TGTGCCAGCCTTCCATTCGACAGGGCCCACGAGCAGTACTTC. This gives the protein CASLPFDRAHEQYF.

V is TRBV4-1 and J is TRBJ1-4, with 7 bases identical to TRBD1. Germline-derived CDR1 and CDR2 are MGHRA and YSYEKL. V lost 4 bases, J lost 5 bases, and 10 bases stayed unmatched. This CDR3 is 16 amino acids long. For the CDR3, the DNA is TGCGCCAGCAGCCGGGTAGGACAGGCGAAGAATGAAAAACTGTTTTTT. This codes for CASSRVGQAKNEKLFF.

About this clone: One junction end does not reproduce the germline sequence, and a read error may be involved. The rearrangement links TRBV7-7 to TRBJ2-5; TRBD2 might be the D (5 bases). With the DNA end fitting TRBJ2-7 better, the J assignment may be wrong. From germline, CDR1 is SSHAT and CDR2 FNYEAQ (reference sequence). The CDR3 contains 14 residues. CDR3 DNA sequence: TGTGCTAGCAGCTTAAGAGAGGGATCCTACGAGCAGTACTTC. This gives the protein CASSLREGSYEQYF.

The genes are TRBV7-3 and TRBJ1-6, with D possibly being TRBD1 (5 bases). CDR1 SGHTA and CDR2 FQGTGA come from the germline V gene. This CDR3 contains 14 residues. With 7 bases removed from V and 11 bases from J, the gap between germline ends came to 18 bases. The CDR3 sequence is CASIGGENCAPLHF. The CDR3 DNA sequence: TGTGCCAGCATCGGAGGGGAGAACTGTGCACCCCTCCACTTT.

Of note for this clone: The junction and the germline gene differ at one end; a read error may be behind it. V is TRBV20-1 and J is TRBJ1-2, with a tentative D call TRBD1 (6 bases). Germline CDR1 reads DFQATT; CDR2 reads SNEGSKA (reference sequence). This CDR3 is built from 11 residues. CDR3 bases: TGCAGTGCCAGAGGGGGAGTCGGCTACACCTTC. Its translation is CSARGGVGYTF.

The J gene is TRBJ2-7, the V gene TRBV7-9; 9 bases are shared with TRBD1. From germline, CDR1 is SEHNR and CDR2 FQNEAQ (reference sequence). The CDR3 totals 13 residues. V lost 4 bases and J lost 4; bases outside the gene matches: 2. Written as DNA, the CDR3 is TGTGCCAGCAGCTATGACAGGGGGTACGAGCAGTACTTC. It yields the protein CASSYDRGYEQYF.